The TCR beta chain described here comes from a study of spatial heterogeneity in lung cancer. Overall study context: Consistent detection of more beta-chain than alpha-chain sequences was observed.

Noted time point: sample taken at primary tumor resection. Unsorted samples of tumor, nontumor lung or frozen PBMC had their whole RNA sequenced. There were roughly 78 donors, all of them untreated patients with early-stage non-small cell lung cancer. Unique molecular identifiers, one per molecule, were present on every TCR cDNA molecule. TCRdb called the 5' RACE reads again in MiXCR, with one record for every CDR3 protein. The sample consists of around 4,400 distinct CDR3 sequences, 34% of them appearing once. As to this clonotype: Found in a library prepared for alpha chains, this beta chain is an off-target read, and its abundance has little meaning.

Germline assignment: CDR1 LGHDT and CDR2 YNNKEL (reference sequence). The V gene end was trimmed by 4 bases and the J gene end by 5 bases; junction bases not matched to a gene: 3. The CDR3 consists of 13 residues. This clonotype was sampled from a male donor with early-stage non-small cell lung cancer. The input for sequencing was PBMCs, taken at surgery. This rearrangement joins TRBV3-1 to TRBJ2-5; 8 bases line up with TRBD2. CDR3 DNA: TGTGCCAGCAGCCGGCGGGGGGCTGAGACCCAGTACTTC. Protein product: CASSRRGAETQYF.